This TCR beta chain was found in a study of blood T cell repertoires in COVID-19. Background on the study: Sites across the United States, Italy and Spain contributed samples from acute and convalescent COVID-19.

The CDR3 loop spans 14 amino acids. V was pared by 5 bases and J by 4 bases, with 3 bases of the junction left unmatched. Germline V lookup: CDR1 SGHVS, CDR2 FQNEAQ. The repertoire was sequenced with immunoSEQ multiplex PCR; TCRdb's copy has only in-frame clones and lacks some. The table has 200,000 to 300,000 clones, 70% to 90% seen once. The sample consisted of peripheral blood. The sequence was obtained from a man aged 18 to 30 with active or convalescent COVID-19. The chain combines TRBV7-8 with TRBJ2-5, with TRBD1 identical over 11 bases. CDR3 in amino acids: CASSPDRGLETQYF. The CDR3 DNA follows: TGTGCCAGCAGCCCGGACAGGGGGCTAGAGACCCAGTACTTC.